These 23 T cell receptor beta chains were sequenced from one sample in a study of cytomegalovirus exposure and HLA in healthy donors. The primer mix had 60 Vbeta and 13 Jbeta primers. Sequencing was performed with immunoSEQ multiplex PCR; in TCRdb, only in-frame clones are kept and a portion is missing. Of 200,000 to 250,000 clones listed, around four fifths are singletons. The material sequenced was PBMCs. These receptors were collected from a male donor in good health and CMV-seronegative.

V usage is TRBV6-4 and J usage is TRBJ2-3; unclear D gene. In germline, CDR1 is MRHNA, CDR2 SNTAGT. The CDR3 covers 14 residues. V dropped 6 bases and J dropped 1 base, with 11 bases sitting between them. CDR3 residues: CASRLEVGTDTQYF. The DNA for the CDR3 is TGTGCCAGCAGGTTAGAGGTGGGCACAGATACGCAGTATTTT.

J is TRBJ1-6 and V is TRBV28; D unresolved. Germline V lookup: CDR1 MDHEN, CDR2 SYDVKM. V was shortened by 5 bases and J by 0 bases, with 5 bases between the two germline ends. This CDR3 is built from 14 residues. DNA of the CDR3: TGTGCCAGCAGTCCGGTCTCCTATAATTCACCCCTCCACTTT. The encoded protein is CASSPVSYNSPLHF.

This clone has only a few counts. V and J are TRBV27 and TRBJ1-1; D not resolved. This CDR3 is built from 13 residues. Trimming cost V 5 bases and J 3 bases, with 10 bases left between them. The germline gives CDR1 MNHEY, CDR2 SMNVEV (reference sequence). The CDR3 DNA sequence: TGTGCCAGCAGTATCCACCGGGACACTGAAGCTTTCTTT. It encodes CASSIHRDTEAFF.

The chain links TRBV9 to TRBJ1-2; 8 positions match TRBD1. The V and J ends lost 0 bases and 8 bases, in that order; junction bases with no gene match: 15. The CDR3 is made up of 17 amino acids. Germline CDR1 and CDR2: SGDLS and YYNGEE. Written as DNA, the CDR3 is TGTGCCAGCAGCGTAGCTTTGGGCTTGGACAGGGAAAGGGGCTACACCTTC. Residues: CASSVALGLDRERGYTF.

This clone was found once. The chain has TRBV18 and TRBJ1-2; 11 bases fit TRBD1. CDR1 and CDR2 from the germline V gene are KGHSH and LQKENI. The junction had 8 bases not matched to a gene; V was cut back by 3 bases and J by 5 bases. The CDR3 totals 16 residues. The CDR3 loop is CASSPPGQGGDYGYTF. The DNA for the CDR3 is TGTGCCAGCTCACCTCCGGGACAGGGGGGGGATTATGGCTACACCTTC.

This clone was counted a single time. The CDR3 here is CASSPRQGVRTGELFF. The CDR3 nucleotides are TGTGCCAGCTCACCGCGACAGGGGGTGAGGACCGGGGAGCTGTTTTTT. The chain combines TRBV18 with TRBJ2-2; TRBD1 matches 9 bases. Germline V gene lookup returns CDR1 KGHSH and CDR2 LQKENI. The CDR3 has 16 amino acids. V gave up 3 bases and J gave up 5 bases; unmatched junction bases: 7.

This clone has just a few counts. This chain uses TRBV4-2 with TRBJ2-5; 16 bases align to TRBD2. CDR1 and CDR2 (germline): LGHNA, YNFKEQ. The CDR3 covers 16 residues. Trimming cost V 4 bases and J 3 bases; bases outside gene matches: 2. The CDR3: CASSPGTSGREETQYF. The CDR3 region has the DNA TGTGCCAGCAGCCCGGGGACTAGCGGGAGGGAAGAGACCCAGTACTTC.

The chain combines TRBV25-1 with TRBJ1-4; 7 positions agree with TRBD1. J was trimmed by 6 bases and V by 4 bases; bases with no gene match: 8. The V gene's germline CDR1 is MGHDK and CDR2 SYGVNS. The CDR3 loop spans 15 amino acids. DNA of the CDR3: TGTGCCAGCAGTGTTTCCGGGACAGCGTATGAAAAACTGTTTTTT. Translated: CASSVSGTAYEKLFF.

The chain has TRBV19 and TRBJ2-7; TRBD2 agrees at 10 bases. V was clipped by 3 bases and J by 3 bases; unmatched bases: 5. In germline, CDR1 is LNHDA, CDR2 SQIVND (reference sequence). CDR3 length equals 15 residues. In DNA form, the CDR3 reads TGTGCCAGTAGTATCGGGACTAGCGACTTCTACGAGCAGTACTTC. It codes for CASSIGTSDFYEQYF.

The chain employs TRBV30 and TRBJ1-4; D is undetermined. V was trimmed by 1 base and J by 8 bases, leaving 14 bases between them. The CDR3 sequence is 14 residues long. CDR1 and CDR2 from the germline V gene are GTSNPN and SVGIG (reference sequence). CDR3 region: CAWSASPSEEKLFF. CDR3 sequence (DNA): TGTGCCTGGAGTGCCAGCCCGTCGGAGGAAAAACTGTTTTTT.

Only a few counts were recorded for this clone. This chain links TRBV6-1 with TRBJ1-2; perhaps TRBD1 as D (6 bases). The CDR3 loop spans 14 amino acids. The ends were cut back, 0 bases at V and 7 bases at J, with 12 bases in the middle. Germline V CDR1 and CDR2: MNHNS, SASEGT. The CDR3 region is CASSEARGGSGYTF. CDR3 DNA: TGTGCCAGCAGTGAAGCGAGGGGGGGAAGTGGCTACACCTTC.

A remark on this clone: The CDR3 carries no conserved terminal phenylalanine or tryptophan, so it likely arises from a read error. This chain connects TRBV28 to TRBJ1-4; TRBD1 agrees at 7 bases. With V trimmed by 4 bases and J by 5 bases, 7 bases remained unmatched. Germline V gene lookup returns CDR1 MDHEN and CDR2 SYDVKM. The CDR3 has 15 amino acids. The CDR3 is CASSSAGGSNEKLFL. CDR3 DNA: TGTGCCAGCAGTTCGGCAGGGGGTAGCAATGAAAAACTGTTTCTT.

The sample holds one count of this clone. This chain uses TRBV7-8 with TRBJ2-7; TRBD1 aligns across 8 bases. Germline loops: CDR1 SGHVS, CDR2 FQNEAQ. With V trimmed by 3 bases and J by 0 bases, 7 bases remained unmatched. The CDR3 length is 16 residues. The CDR3 loop is CASSFNGGTGSYEQYF. CDR3 sequence (DNA): TGTGCCAGCAGCTTCAACGGTGGGACAGGCTCCTACGAGCAGTACTTC.

There are a few counts of this clone. The chain links TRBV7-9 to TRBJ2-1, with a tentative D call TRBD1 (6 bases). Trimming took 4 bases from V and 3 from J, leaving 13 bases between them. The CDR3 extends over 15 amino acids. Germline CDR1 reads SEHNR; CDR2 reads FQNEAQ (reference sequence). CDR3 loop: CASSSPGAHYNEQFF. CDR3 nucleotides: TGTGCCAGCAGCTCTCCAGGGGCTCACTACAATGAGCAGTTCTTC.

The rearrangement joins TRBV4-2 to TRBJ2-7; perhaps TRBD2 as D (6 bases). The CDR3 extends over 17 amino acids. The germline V gene encodes CDR1 LGHNA and CDR2 YNFKEQ. The V gene lost 3 bases and the J gene lost 4 bases, with 22 bases spanning the gap. The CDR3 spells CASSHPQESAAGYEQYF. The CDR3 region has the DNA TGTGCCAGCAGCCATCCGCAAGAGTCCGCCGCGGGATACGAGCAGTACTTC.

The V and J genes are TRBV5-1 and TRBJ2-5; TRBD2 agrees at 11 bases. The CDR3 is 15 residues long. J was trimmed by 2 bases and V by 4 bases; bases with no gene match: 4. Germline lookup yields CDR1 SGHRS and CDR2 YFSETQ. Written as DNA, the CDR3 is TGCGCCAGCAGCCCGAGACTAGCGGGACAAGAGACCCAGTACTTC. This translates into CASSPRLAGQETQYF.

This sequence joins TRBV5-1 and TRBJ2-7; 7 bases are shared with TRBD1. V was clipped by 4 bases and J by 5 bases; unmatched bases: 6. Germline V lookup: CDR1 SGHRS, CDR2 YFSETQ. The length of the CDR3 is 13 residues. CDR3 sequence reads: CASSVQGTHEQYF. For the CDR3, the DNA is TGCGCCAGCAGCGTACAGGGGACGCACGAGCAGTACTTC.

This sequence joins TRBV21-1 and TRBJ1-5; whether TRBD1, the table's D call, matches the DNA was not checked. TRBV21-1 constitutes a pseudogene. The CDR3 extends over 19 amino acids. CDR3: CASSHPDSKQGVVNQPQHF. The CDR3, as DNA: TGTGCCAGCAGCCATCCCGACAGTAAGCAGGGGGTTGTCAATCAGCCCCAGCATTTT.

The gene calls are TRBV5-4 and TRBJ2-3; D unresolved. Trimming removed 0 bases at V and 3 bases at J, with 8 bases between. CDR1 and CDR2 (germline): SGHNT, YYREEE (reference sequence). The CDR3 runs 14 residues. The CDR3 is CASSLDPGTDTQYF. CDR3 nucleotide sequence: TGTGCCAGCAGCTTGGACCCCGGGACAGATACGCAGTATTTT. The full variable domain, completed using reference TRBV5-4 and TRBJ2-3, is ETGVTQSPTHLIKTRGQQVTLRCSSQSGHNTVSWYQQALGQGPQFIFQYYREEENGRGNFPPRFSGLQFPNYSSELNVNALELDDSALYLCASSLDPGTDTQYFGPGTRLTVL.

The chain employs TRBV18 and TRBJ2-5; no definite D call. Trimming shortened V by 6 bases and J by 5 bases, and 13 bases separated the two germline ends. The length of the CDR3 is 13 residues. The germline V gene encodes CDR1 KGHSH and CDR2 LQKENI. CDR3 coding DNA: TGTGCCAGCTCCCCTACCTCATCCGAGACCCAGTACTTC. Protein sequence: CASSPTSSETQYF.

In its sample, this clone was seen a few times. The rearrangement links TRBV2 to TRBJ2-7, with 12 positions matching TRBD2. CDR1 is SNHLY, CDR2 FYNNEI, per germline. This CDR3 has 13 residues. V lost 9 bases and J lost 5; bases outside the gene matches: 5. CDR3 in amino acids: CASGLAGGHEQYF. For the CDR3, the DNA is TGTGCCAGTGGGCTAGCGGGAGGGCACGAGCAGTACTTC. Full variable domain (outside the CDR3, taken from reference TRBV2 and TRBJ2-7): EPEVTQTPSHQVTQMGQEVILRCVPISNHLYFYWYRQILGQKVEFLVSFYNNEISEKSEIFDDQFSVERPDGSNFTLKIRSTKLEDSAMYFCASGLAGGHEQYFGPGTRLTVT.

The rearrangement uses TRBV7-3 and TRBJ2-2, with 16 bases aligning to TRBD2. The CDR3 loop spans 19 amino acids. V trimming: 4 bases; J trimming: 2 bases; junction bases outside the gene matches: 7. Germline V CDR1 and CDR2: SGHTA, FQGTGA. The CDR3 sequence is CASSSGTSGRAINTGELFF. CDR3 DNA sequence: TGTGCCAGCAGCTCCGGGACTAGCGGGAGGGCCATCAACACCGGGGAGCTGTTTTTT.

The chain couples TRBV27 to TRBJ2-3; 7 nucleotides align to TRBD2. V lost 3 bases, J lost 4 bases, and 10 bases stayed unmatched. The CDR3 totals 16 residues. CDR1 and CDR2 (germline): MNHEY, SMNVEV (reference sequence). CDR3 DNA sequence: TGTGCCAGCAGTTTTTGGGAGGGCTTTAACGCAGATACGCAGTATTTT. It yields the protein CASSFWEGFNADTQYF.